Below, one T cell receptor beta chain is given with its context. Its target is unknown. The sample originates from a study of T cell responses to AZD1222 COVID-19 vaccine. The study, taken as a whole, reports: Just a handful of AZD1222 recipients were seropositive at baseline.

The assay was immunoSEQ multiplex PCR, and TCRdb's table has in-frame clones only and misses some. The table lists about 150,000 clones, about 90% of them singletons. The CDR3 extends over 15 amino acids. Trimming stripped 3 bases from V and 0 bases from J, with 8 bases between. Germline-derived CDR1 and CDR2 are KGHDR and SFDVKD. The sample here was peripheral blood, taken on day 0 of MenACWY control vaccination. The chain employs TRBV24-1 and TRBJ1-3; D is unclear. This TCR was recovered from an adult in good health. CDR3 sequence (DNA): TGTGCCACCAGTGATGGAGGCAGCTCTGGAAACACCATATATTTT. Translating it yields CATSDGGSSGNTIYF.